This T cell receptor (beta chain) comes out of a study of blood T cell repertoires in COVID-19 (dated by TCRdb to about 2020). Study-level background: Samples from collaborators originated in the United States, Italy and Spain and spanned both the acute and convalescent phases of COVID-19. Sample metadata almost always included a de-identified subject ID, COVID-19 status, age in years and sex. The dataset comprised deeply sampled blood TCRbeta repertoires from subjects exposed to, actively infected with, or recovered from COVID-19. The prospective study material was composed of cDNA or gDNA derived from T cells, B-cell-depleted T cells, or PBMCs. Where available, HLA class I and class II types were obtained from metadata supplied by the sample provider rather than from assay-based typing. The repertoires were made available in a free public database intended to serve as a resource for research on the immune response to SARS-CoV-2. Samples were obtained from the ongoing ImmuneRACE study (first 160 participants) and from roughly 1,300 subjects provided by 6 global collaborators. On the study overall, not on this receptor specifically: How much clinical and demographic metadata was included differed by source and by participant, and the metadata was provided uncurated.

Enrolling through a virtual design, the prospective study's participants ranged in age from roughly 18 to 89 years and lived across some 23 United States geographic areas. In the prospective study, cohorts were assigned on the basis of participant-reported clinical history obtained from a screening survey and a study questionnaire. ImmuneRACE Cohort 3 recovered participants were defined by two consecutive negative NP/OP PCR tests, healthcare professional clearance, or symptom resolution. Mobile phlebotomists in the prospective study collected whole blood, serum and a nasopharyngeal or oropharyngeal swab from every participant. Prospective study participants could optionally give additional blood draws and questionnaires over an approximately 2-month period. Prospective study blood samples were shipped either frozen or at room temperature before DNA extraction. The CDR3 holds 13 amino acids from the cysteine to the phenylalanine. The only DNA kept is the CDR3, 39 bases in frame from the first base. At the junction V is shortened by 3 bases and J by 11 bases; bases outside the gene matches: 7. CDR1 is given as LNHDA and CDR2 as SQIVND, both from the germline V gene (reference sequence).

Note on this clone: Its antigen is not yet known. Base qualities are not recorded, but no much larger clone differs from it by a single base.

TCRbeta CDR3 regions were amplified from genomic DNA by means of the immunoSEQ Assay, a bias-controlled multiplex PCR. In the authors' own workflow: The number of nucleated cells in each sample was estimated by amplification of reference gene primers within the assay. To quantify the absolute abundance of each unique TCRbeta CDR3 rearrangement, sequence reads were collapsed and filtered. Productive Simpson clonality was computed per sample as the square root of Simpson's diversity index over productive rearrangements. TCRdb limited this immuneACCESS table to in-frame rearrangements with V and J called. A share of clones is missing; checked studies link under half to unresolved V genes, and the rest is unexplained. V, J and clone size are taken as reported in that table, and D and trimming were inferred from the DNA itself. This sample has hundreds of thousands of clones in its table, and around 92% of those were observed once. Almost 9.5% of the sample goes to the ten largest clones.

The TCR originated in a woman in her 30s who had recovered from COVID-19. The sample comprised PBMCs or T cells enriched from blood (not recorded which). This sequence uses TRBV19 and TRBJ2-1; 7 nucleotides in the junction match TRBD1. The DNA is as follows: TGTGCCAGTAGTATCCCGGAAGGGGGCAAGCAGTTCTTC. Its protein reads: CASSIPEGGKQFF.